This TCR beta chain emerged from a study of technical replicates of blood from a few donors. Profiling relied on immunoSEQ multiplex PCR, and the TCRdb table lists in-frame clones only, not all of them. This sample has some 80,000 clones, with around 97% found just once. The CDR3 has 15 amino acids. Trimming left V 3 bases short and J 6 bases short, with 14 bases between. The germline V gene encodes CDR1 MGHDK and CDR2 SYGVNS. The table lists this clone with a count of one. Sequences were obtained from T cells isolated from PBMCs. This TCR derives from a human donor in good health. The J gene is TRBJ2-2, the V gene TRBV25-1; TRBD1 is a possible D gene (6 bases). CDR3 residues: CASSDRTGLPGELFF. DNA for the CDR3: TGTGCCAGCAGTGATCGAACAGGGCTCCCCGGGGAGCTGTTTTTT.